This T cell receptor (beta chain) was observed in a study of blood T cells in healthy people across ages. Study as a whole: Per two T cells, template switching captured roughly one barcoded beta molecule. The study's findings and limits: Estimated diversity across one million T cells was deemed an underestimate.

The second PCR ran roughly 6 to 11 cycles with a sample-barcoded 5' primer and J-beta primers. Tagging of each cDNA molecule was performed by a template-switch adaptor with 12 random nucleotides. One entry per CDR3 protein results from TCRdb running MiXCR on the 5' RACE reads. The table includes about 730,000 distinct CDR3 sequences, 40% to 45% detected once. Per individual sample, total RNA of at least 5.5 micrograms was extracted. Trimming took 4 bases from V and 12 from J; bases not matched to a gene: 19. Germline loops: CDR1 LGHNA, CDR2 YNFKEQ. CDR3 size: 16 residues. The table lists this clonotype with a count of one. Its target is not known. A much larger clone differs by one base, so this may be a read error.

Sequencing used blood. The chain carries TRBV4-2 and TRBJ2-7; 9 positions agree with TRBD1. The source of this sequence is a woman in her sixties or seventies in good health. The DNA for the CDR3 is TGTGCCAGCAGCCTAGGGGGGACAGGGCACGAGGAGACCCGGTACTTC. As protein: CASSLGGTGHEETRYF.